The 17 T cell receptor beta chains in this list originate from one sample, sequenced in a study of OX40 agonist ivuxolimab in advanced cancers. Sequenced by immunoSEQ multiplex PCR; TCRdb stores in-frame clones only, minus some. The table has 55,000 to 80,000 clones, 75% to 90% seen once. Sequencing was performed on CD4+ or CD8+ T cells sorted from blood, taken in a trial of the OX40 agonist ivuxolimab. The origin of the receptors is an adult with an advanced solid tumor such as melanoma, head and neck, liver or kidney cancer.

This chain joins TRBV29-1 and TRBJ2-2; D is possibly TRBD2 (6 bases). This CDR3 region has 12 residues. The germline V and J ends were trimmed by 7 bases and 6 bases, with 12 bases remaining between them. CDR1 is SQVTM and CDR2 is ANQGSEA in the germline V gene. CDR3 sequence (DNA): TGCAGCGCCGAGGAGGGGTCCGGGGAGCTGTTTTTT. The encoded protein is CSAEEGSGELFF.

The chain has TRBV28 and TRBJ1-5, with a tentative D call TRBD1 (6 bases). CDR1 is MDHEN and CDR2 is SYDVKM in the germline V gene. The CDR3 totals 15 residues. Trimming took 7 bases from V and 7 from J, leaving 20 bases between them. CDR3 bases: TGTGCCAGCACCCTATCGGCAGGGGCTCCCCAGCCCCAGCATTTT. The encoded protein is CASTLSAGAPQPQHF.

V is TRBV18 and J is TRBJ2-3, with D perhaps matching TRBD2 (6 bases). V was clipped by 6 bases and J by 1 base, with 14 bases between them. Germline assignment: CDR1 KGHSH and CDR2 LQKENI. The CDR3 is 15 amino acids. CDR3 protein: CASSPLASGTDTQYF. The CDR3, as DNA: TGTGCCAGCTCGCCCCTAGCGTCGGGCACAGATACGCAGTATTTT.

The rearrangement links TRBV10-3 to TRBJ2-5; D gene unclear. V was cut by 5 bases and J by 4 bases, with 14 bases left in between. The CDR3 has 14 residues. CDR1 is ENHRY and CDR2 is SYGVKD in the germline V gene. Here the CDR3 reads CAISSSGRGETQYF. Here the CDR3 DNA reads TGTGCCATCAGTTCCTCCGGGCGCGGAGAGACCCAGTACTTC.

CDR3 DNA: TGTGCCAGTAGTATGGGACAGGGGGCGCCTGGCTACACCTTC. Translating it yields CASSMGQGAPGYTF. The chain joins TRBV19 to TRBJ1-2; 12 bases are shared with TRBD1. Germline values: CDR1 LNHDA, CDR2 SQIVND (reference sequence). This CDR3 comprises 14 residues. Trimming at V came to 3 bases and at J to 7 bases, leaving 3 bases not matched to a gene.

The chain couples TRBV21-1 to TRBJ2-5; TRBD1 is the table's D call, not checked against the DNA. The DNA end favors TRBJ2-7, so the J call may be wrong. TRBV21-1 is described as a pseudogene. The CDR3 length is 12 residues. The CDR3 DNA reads TGTGCCAGCAGCCAGGACACTGACGAGCAGTACTTC. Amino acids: CASSQDTDEQYF.

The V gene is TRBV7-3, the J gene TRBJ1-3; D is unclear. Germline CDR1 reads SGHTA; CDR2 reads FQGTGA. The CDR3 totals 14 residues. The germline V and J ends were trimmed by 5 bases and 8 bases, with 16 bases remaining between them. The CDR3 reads CASSLGLATDTIYF. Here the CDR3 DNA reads TGTGCCAGCAGCCTTGGACTGGCAACGGACACCATATATTTT.

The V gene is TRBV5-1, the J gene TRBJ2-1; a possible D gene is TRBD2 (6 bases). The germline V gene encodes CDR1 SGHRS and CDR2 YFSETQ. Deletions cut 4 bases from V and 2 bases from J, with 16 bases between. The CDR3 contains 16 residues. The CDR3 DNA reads TGCGCCAGCAGCCCCGGCGGGGACTTAACCTACAATGAGCAGTTCTTC. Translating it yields CASSPGGDLTYNEQFF.

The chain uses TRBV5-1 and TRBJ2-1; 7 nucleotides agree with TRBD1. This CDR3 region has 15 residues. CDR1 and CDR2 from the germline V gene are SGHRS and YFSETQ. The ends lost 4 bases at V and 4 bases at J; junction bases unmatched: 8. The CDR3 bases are TGCGCCAGCAGCAAAGACCGGGACAGATACAATGAGCAGTTCTTC. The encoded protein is CASSKDRDRYNEQFF.

The CDR3 DNA reads as TGCGCCAGCAGCTTCCGGGGACCGGGGACAGGGTACCAAGAGACCCAGTACTTC. Protein sequence: CASSFRGPGTGYQETQYF. The V call is TRBV5-1, the J call TRBJ2-5; TRBD1 matches 9 bases. Trimming at V came to 2 bases and at J to 0 bases, leaving 11 bases not matched to a gene. This CDR3 has 18 amino acids. Germline CDR1 and CDR2: SGHRS and YFSETQ.

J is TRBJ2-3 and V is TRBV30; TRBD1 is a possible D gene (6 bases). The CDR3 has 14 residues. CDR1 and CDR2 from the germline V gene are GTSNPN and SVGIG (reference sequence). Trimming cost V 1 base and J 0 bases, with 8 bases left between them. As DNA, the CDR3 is TGTGCCTGGAGTGGGGGACACAGCACAGATACGCAGTATTTT. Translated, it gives CAWSGGHSTDTQYF.

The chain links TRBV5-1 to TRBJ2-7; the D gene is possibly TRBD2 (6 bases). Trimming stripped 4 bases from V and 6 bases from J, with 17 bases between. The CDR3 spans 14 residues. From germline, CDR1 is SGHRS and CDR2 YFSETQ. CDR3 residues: CASSPRGGGSEQYF. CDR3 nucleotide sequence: TGCGCCAGCAGCCCCCGGGGAGGAGGGAGCGAGCAGTACTTC.

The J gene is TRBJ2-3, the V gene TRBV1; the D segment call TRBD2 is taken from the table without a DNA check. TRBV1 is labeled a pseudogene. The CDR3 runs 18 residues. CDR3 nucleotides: TGCACCAGCAGCCAGGACCCATCCTCCGGGGGGAGGACAGATACGCAGTATTTT. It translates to CTSSQDPSSGGRTDTQYF.

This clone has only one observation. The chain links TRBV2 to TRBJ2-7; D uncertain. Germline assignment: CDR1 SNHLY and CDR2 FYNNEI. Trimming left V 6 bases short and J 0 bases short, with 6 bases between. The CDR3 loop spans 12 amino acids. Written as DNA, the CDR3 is TGTGCCAGCAGAATGGACTCCTACGAGCAGTACTTC. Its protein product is CASRMDSYEQYF.

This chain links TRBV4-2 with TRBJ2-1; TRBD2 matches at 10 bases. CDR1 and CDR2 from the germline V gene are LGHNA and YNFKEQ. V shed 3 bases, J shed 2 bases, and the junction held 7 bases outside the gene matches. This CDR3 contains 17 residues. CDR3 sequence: CASSQDPTSGAYNEQFF. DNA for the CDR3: TGTGCCAGCAGCCAGGACCCCACTAGCGGGGCCTACAATGAGCAGTTCTTC.

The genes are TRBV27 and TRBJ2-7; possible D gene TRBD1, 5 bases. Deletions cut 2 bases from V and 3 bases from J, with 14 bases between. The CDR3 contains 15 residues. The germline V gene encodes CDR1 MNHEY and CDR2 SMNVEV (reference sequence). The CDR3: CASSLEGVGLYEQYF. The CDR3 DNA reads TGTGCCAGCAGTTTAGAAGGGGTGGGTCTCTACGAGCAGTACTTC.

CDR3: CASSIAGGPYEQYF. The CDR3 nucleotides read TGTGCCAGCAGCATAGCGGGGGGCCCCTACGAGCAGTACTTC. The rearrangement links TRBV9 to TRBJ2-7, with 10 bases aligning to TRBD2. The germline CDR1 and CDR2 sequences are SGDLS and YYNGEE. The CDR3 sequence is 14 residues long. Losses at the gene ends were 4 bases for V and 2 bases for J; bases not matched to a gene: 3.